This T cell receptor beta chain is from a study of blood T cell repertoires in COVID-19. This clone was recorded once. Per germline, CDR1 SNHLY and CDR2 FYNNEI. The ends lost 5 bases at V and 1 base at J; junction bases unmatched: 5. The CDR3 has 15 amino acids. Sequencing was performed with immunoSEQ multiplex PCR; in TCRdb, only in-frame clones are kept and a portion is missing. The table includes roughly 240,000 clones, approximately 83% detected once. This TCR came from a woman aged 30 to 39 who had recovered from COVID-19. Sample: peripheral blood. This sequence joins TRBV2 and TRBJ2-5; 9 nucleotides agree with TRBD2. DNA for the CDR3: TGTGCCAGCAGTAAGGAGCGGGGGGCCCAAGAGACCCAGTACTTC. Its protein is CASSKERGAQETQYF.